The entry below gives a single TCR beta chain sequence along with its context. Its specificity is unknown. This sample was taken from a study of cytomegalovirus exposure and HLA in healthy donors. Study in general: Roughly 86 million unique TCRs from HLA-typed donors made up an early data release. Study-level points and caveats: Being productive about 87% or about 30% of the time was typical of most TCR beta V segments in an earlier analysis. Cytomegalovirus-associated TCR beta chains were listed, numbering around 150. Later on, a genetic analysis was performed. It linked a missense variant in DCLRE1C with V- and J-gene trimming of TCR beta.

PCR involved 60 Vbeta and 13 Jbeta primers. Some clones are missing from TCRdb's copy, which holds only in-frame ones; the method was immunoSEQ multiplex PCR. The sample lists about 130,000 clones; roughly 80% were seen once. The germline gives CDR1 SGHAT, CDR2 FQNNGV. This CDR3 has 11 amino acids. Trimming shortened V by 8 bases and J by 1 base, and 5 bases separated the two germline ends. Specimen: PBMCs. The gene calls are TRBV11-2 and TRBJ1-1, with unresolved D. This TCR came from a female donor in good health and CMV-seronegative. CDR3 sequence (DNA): TGTGCCAGCCGGTCGAACACTGAAGCTTTCTTT. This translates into CASRSNTEAFF.